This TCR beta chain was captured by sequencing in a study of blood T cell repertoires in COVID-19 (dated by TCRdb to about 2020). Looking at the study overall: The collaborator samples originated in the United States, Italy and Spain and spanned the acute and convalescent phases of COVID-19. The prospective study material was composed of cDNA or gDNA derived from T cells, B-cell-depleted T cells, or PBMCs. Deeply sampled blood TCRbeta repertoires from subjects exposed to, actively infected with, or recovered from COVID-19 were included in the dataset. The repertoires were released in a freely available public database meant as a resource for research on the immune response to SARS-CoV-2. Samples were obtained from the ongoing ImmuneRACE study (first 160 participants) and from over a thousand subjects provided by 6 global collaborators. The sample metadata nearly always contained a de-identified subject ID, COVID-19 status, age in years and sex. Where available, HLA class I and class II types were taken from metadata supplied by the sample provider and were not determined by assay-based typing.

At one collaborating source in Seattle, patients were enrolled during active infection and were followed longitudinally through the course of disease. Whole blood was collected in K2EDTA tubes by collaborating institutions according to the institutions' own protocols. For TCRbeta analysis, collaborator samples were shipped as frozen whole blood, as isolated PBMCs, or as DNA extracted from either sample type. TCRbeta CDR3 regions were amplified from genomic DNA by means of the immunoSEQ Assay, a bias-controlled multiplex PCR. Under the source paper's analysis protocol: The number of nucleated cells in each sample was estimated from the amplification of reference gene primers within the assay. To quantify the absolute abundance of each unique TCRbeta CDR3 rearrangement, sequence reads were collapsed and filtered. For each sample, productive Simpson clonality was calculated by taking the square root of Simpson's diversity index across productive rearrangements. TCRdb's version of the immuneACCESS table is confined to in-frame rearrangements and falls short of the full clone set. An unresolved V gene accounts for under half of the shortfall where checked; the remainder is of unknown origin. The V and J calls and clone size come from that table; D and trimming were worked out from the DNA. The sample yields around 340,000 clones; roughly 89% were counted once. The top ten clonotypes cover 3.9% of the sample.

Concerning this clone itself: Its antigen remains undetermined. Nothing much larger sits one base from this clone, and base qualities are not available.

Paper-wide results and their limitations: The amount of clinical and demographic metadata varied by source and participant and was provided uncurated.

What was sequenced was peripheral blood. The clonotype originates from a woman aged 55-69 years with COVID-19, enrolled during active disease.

The DNA reads as follows: TGTGCCAGCTCTCCGGGACAGGGGTACAATGAGCAGTTCTTC. Its translation reads: CASSPGQGYNEQFF. The V gene is TRBV6-5 and the J gene is TRBJ2-1; 10 bases in between match TRBD1. The CDR3, from cysteine to phenylalanine, totals 14 residues. Of the read, only the CDR3 DNA is kept; its 42 bases are in frame from base 1. The germline V gene encodes CDR1 MNHEY and CDR2 SVGAGI. For this chain, trimming is 8 bases at the V end and 4 bases at the J end, and the number of junction bases without a gene match is 5.